This is a list of T cell receptor beta chains from one sample in a study of blood T cell repertoires in COVID-19. Here immunoSEQ multiplex PCR was the method, and the copy in TCRdb shows in-frame clones only, minus some. The repertoire holds about 160,000 clones, with more than 75% as singletons. Sequenced material: PBMCs or T cells enriched from blood (not recorded which). The receptors were gathered from a woman aged 45-59 years who had recovered from COVID-19. Both conserved end residues are part of each CDR3. The order of the fields is J gene, D gene, clone size, V gene, CDR3 protein, CDR3 DNA. D genes are given only for firm matches. The listing skips clone size in some rows; elsewhere it reads once, few, many or a size class.

TRBJ2-3	.	.	TRBV4-1	CASSKQGGTDTQYF	TGCGCCAGCAGCAAGCAGGGCGGCACAGATACGCAGTATTTT
TRBJ1-5	.	.	TRBV30	CAWSEGHRQPQHF	TGTGCCTGGAGTGAGGGGCACCGGCAGCCCCAGCATTTT
TRBJ1-5	.	.	TRBV5-6	CASSGGLDNQPQHF	TGTGCCAGCAGCGGGGGACTTGACAATCAGCCCCAGCATTTT
TRBJ1-4	TRBD1	.	TRBV28	CASSLWGGRDRGLVDEKLFF	TGTGCCAGCAGTTTATGGGGAGGCCGGGACAGGGGGCTGGTGGATGAAAAACTGTTTTTT
TRBJ1-4	TRBD1	.	TRBV27	CASQDRGNEKLFF	TGTGCCAGCCAAGACAGGGGTAATGAAAAACTGTTTTTT
TRBJ2-3	.	.	TRBV2	CASSEGRGSTDTQYF	TGTGCCAGCAGTGAGGGGCGGGGAAGCACAGATACGCAGTATTTT
TRBJ2-7	TRBD1	.	TRBV5-1	CASSLSGQVSSYEQYF	TGCGCCAGCAGCCTCTCGGGACAGGTAAGCTCCTACGAGCAGTACTTC
TRBJ1-5	.	.	TRBV10-3	CAISRGQINSNQPQHF	TGTGCCATCAGCAGAGGACAGATAAATAGCAATCAGCCCCAGCATTTT
TRBJ1-2	TRBD1	.	TRBV7-2	CASSPDRGLRGYTF	TGTGCCAGCAGCCCAGACAGGGGGCTAAGGGGCTACACCTTC
TRBJ1-4	.	.	TRBV4-2	CASSQGGGVLNEKLFF	TGTGCCAGCAGCCAAGGTGGGGGGGTCTTGAATGAAAAACTGTTTTTT
TRBJ2-1	TRBD2	.	TRBV28	CASSSLAGGLSWNEQFF	TGTGCCAGCAGTTCCTTAGCGGGAGGGCTTTCTTGGAATGAGCAGTTCTTC
TRBJ2-7	TRBD1	.	TRBV18	CASSPTAGGAIGEQYF	TGTGCCAGCTCACCAACGGCAGGGGGCGCGATCGGCGAGCAGTACTTC
TRBJ1-1	TRBD1	.	TRBV7-9	CASSLTTGRVNTEAFF	TGTGCCAGCAGCTTAACGACAGGGCGTGTGAACACTGAAGCTTTCTTT
TRBJ2-2	.	once	TRBV29-1	CSVDSSGTGELFF	TGCAGCGTGGACAGTTCGGGCACCGGGGAGCTGTTTTTT
TRBJ2-4	.	.	TRBV4-3	CASSQEGHNKNIQYF	TGCGCCAGCAGCCAAGAAGGACACAACAAAAACATTCAGTACTTC
TRBJ1-5	TRBD1	.	TRBV18	CASSPGQTNQPQHF	TGTGCCAGCTCACCGGGACAGACAAATCAGCCCCAGCATTTT
TRBJ2-1	.	.	TRBV7-2	CASSLEPRNEQFF	TGTGCCAGCAGCTTAGAGCCTAGAAATGAGCAGTTCTTC
TRBJ2-7	.	.	TRBV5-4	CASSTRRFDEQYF	TGTGCCAGCAGCACCCGGCGGTTTGACGAGCAGTACTTC
TRBJ2-7	TRBD1	.	TRBV5-1	CASSAGGTGSYEQYF	TGCGCCAGCAGCGCAGGGGGCACGGGGTCCTACGAGCAGTACTTC
TRBJ2-1	.	.	TRBV7-2	CASSLSQGGLNEQFF	TGTGCCAGCAGCTTATCCCAGGGCGGTCTCAATGAGCAGTTCTTC
TRBJ2-7	.	.	TRBV6-5	CASKMLLDGSHEQYF	TGTGCCAGCAAGATGCTCCTAGACGGGTCCCACGAGCAGTACTTC
TRBJ2-4	TRBD2	.	TRBV11-3	CASSPRTSGSENIQYF	TGTGCCAGCAGCCCTCGGACTAGCGGGAGTGAAAACATTCAGTACTTC
TRBJ2-5	TRBD2	.	TRBV4-1	CASSQEEGLAGARSWETQYF	TGCGCCAGCAGCCAAGAGGAGGGACTAGCGGGAGCCAGGAGTTGGGAGACCCAGTACTTC
TRBJ2-1	.	.	TRBV3-1/TRBV3-2	CASSQRTGTPYNEQFF	TGTGCCAGCAGCCAGAGGACCGGGACACCCTACAATGAGCAGTTCTTC
TRBJ1-1	.	.	TRBV7-3	CASSLRGRGTDEAFF	TGTGCCAGCAGCTTAAGGGGCAGGGGTACGGATGAAGCTTTCTTT
TRBJ2-3	.	.	TRBV29-1	CSAILGKSTDTQYF	TGCAGCGCCATATTGGGCAAATCCACAGATACGCAGTATTTT
TRBJ2-7	TRBD2	.	TRBV3-1/TRBV3-2	CASSQVIAGASSYEQYF	TGTGCCAGCAGCCAGGTAATAGCGGGGGCGAGCTCCTACGAGCAGTACTTC
TRBJ2-2	TRBD2	once	TRBV7-6	CASSLSGSQGTGELFF	TGTGCCAGCAGCCTCAGCGGGAGTCAAGGCACCGGGGAGCTGTTTTTT
TRBJ2-7	.	.	TRBV5-1	CASSPGGPTLYEQYF	TGCGCCAGCAGCCCCGGAGGACCGACCTTGTACGAGCAGTACTTC
TRBJ2-1	.	.	TRBV2	CASSEVGLGNNEQFF	TGTGCCAGCAGTGAAGTAGGTCTAGGAAACAATGAGCAGTTCTTC
TRBJ1-5	TRBD1	once	TRBV19	CASSIFGTGASNQPQHF	TGTGCCAGTAGTATTTTCGGGACAGGAGCTAGCAATCAGCCCCAGCATTTT
TRBJ1-5	TRBD1	.	TRBV5-6	CASSGRTGGSNQPQHF	TGTGCCAGCAGCGGAAGGACAGGTGGTAGCAATCAGCCCCAGCATTTT
TRBJ2-1	TRBD2	.	TRBV7-3	CASSSGLAGYNEQFF	TGTGCCAGCAGCAGTGGACTAGCGGGATACAATGAGCAGTTCTTC
TRBJ2-7	TRBD1	few	TRBV11-2	CASSWKPGQALVYEQYF	TGTGCCAGCAGCTGGAAACCCGGACAGGCCTTGGTCTACGAGCAGTACTTC
TRBJ2-1	TRBD2	.	TRBV7-8	CASSLTSGLHNEQFF	TGTGCCAGCAGCTTGACTAGCGGGTTACACAATGAGCAGTTCTTC
TRBJ2-7	TRBD2	.	TRBV18	CASSPSGTRSYEQYF	TGTGCCAGCTCACCTAGCGGGACTCGCTCCTACGAGCAGTACTTC
TRBJ1-2	.	few	TRBV30	CASDSNYGYTF	TGTGCCTCCGACAGCAACTATGGCTACACCTTC
TRBJ2-3	.	.	TRBV18	CASSPRASGTDTQYF	TGTGCCAGCTCACCCCGCGCCTCCGGCACAGATACGCAGTATTTT
TRBJ2-2	.	.	TRBV6-5	CASMWAGDTGELFF	TGTGCCAGCATGTGGGCAGGGGACACCGGGGAGCTGTTTTTT
TRBJ1-2	TRBD1	.	TRBV10-1	CARGQGAHGYTF	TGCGCCAGGGGACAGGGGGCACATGGCTACACCTTC